Following are 2 T cell receptor beta chains from one sample sequenced in a study of T cell repertoires in cytomegalovirus infection. TCRdb reanalysed the reads using MiXCR and keeps one entry per CDR3 protein. The data hold more than 650,000 distinct CDR3 sequences, with 35% to 45% observed a single time. Source material: PBMCs. These receptors came from a human donor in good health (CMV status not recorded). Some clones in this sample may be carry-over from other donors' samples.

This clonotype was seen a single time. This sequence joins TRBV6-4 and TRBJ2-1, with D maybe TRBD1 (5 bases). Germline V lookup: CDR1 MRHNA, CDR2 SNTAGT. V lost 2 bases and J lost 4, with 6 bases in between. CDR3 length equals 13 residues. DNA of the CDR3: TGTGCCAGCAGTGACACAGGTTACAATGAGCAGTTCTTC. It yields the protein CASSDTGYNEQFF.

This chain uses TRBV10-3 with TRBJ2-7; possible D gene TRBD2, 6 bases. CDR1 is ENHRY, CDR2 SYGVKD, per germline. The V and J ends lost 4 bases and 0 bases respectively, with 10 bases between them. This CDR3 has 14 residues. Written as DNA, the CDR3 is TGTGCCATCAGTGTTGGGGGGAGCTCCTACGAGCAGTACTTC. Its translation: CAISVGGSSYEQYF.